These 20 T cell receptor beta chains were all obtained from the same sample, sequenced in a study of sequential checkpoint blockade in melanoma. Treatment defined: randomized to nivolumab then ipilimumab (arm A) or the reverse (arm B). TCRdb keeps only in-frame clones here, not all; method: immunoSEQ multiplex PCR. The sample holds more than 10,000 clones, approximately 30% seen once. The sample consisted of tumor tissue (inferred from file names), taken from a patient given nivolumab and ipilimumab in sequence. The receptors stem from a human donor with melanoma.

The chain recombines TRBV11-3 with TRBJ2-2; D unresolved. The V gene lost 5 bases and the J gene lost 1 base, with 8 bases spanning the gap. CDR1 and CDR2 from the germline V gene are SGHNT and YENEEA. The CDR3 sequence is 14 residues long. CDR3 in DNA: TGTGCCAGCAGCCCACAAGTGAACACCGGGGAGCTGTTTTTT. Protein product: CASSPQVNTGELFF.

This clone was counted only a few times. V gene TRBV15 combines with J gene TRBJ2-1; D is undetermined. V lost 0 bases and J 0 bases, leaving 9 bases between the germline ends. CDR1 LNHNV and CDR2 YYDKDF come from the germline V gene (reference sequence). This CDR3 region has 16 residues. This CDR3 reads CATSRESISSYNEQFF. CDR3 nucleotide sequence: TGTGCCACCAGCAGAGAAAGCATCAGCTCCTACAATGAGCAGTTCTTC.

This clone was seen repeatedly, ten times or more. CDR3 sequence reads: CASSSDWDGNQPQHF. The CDR3 nucleotides are TGTGCCAGCAGCTCTGACTGGGACGGCAATCAGCCCCAGCATTTT. The chain joins TRBV11-3 to TRBJ1-5; a possible D gene is TRBD1 (5 bases). The V gene lost 4 bases and the J gene lost 2 bases, with 12 bases spanning the gap. The CDR3 sequence is 15 residues long. Germline-derived CDR1 and CDR2 are SGHNT and YENEEA. The full variable domain, completed using reference TRBV11-3 and TRBJ1-5, is EAGVVQSPRYKIIEKKQPVAFWCNPISGHNTLYWYLQNLGQGPELLIRYENEEAVDDSQLPKDRFSAERLKGVDSTLKIQPAELGDSAVYLCASSSDWDGNQPQHFGDGTRLSIL.

In its sample, this clone is medium-sized. The chain couples TRBV5-1 to TRBJ2-1, with TRBD2 as a possible D gene (7 bases). V was cut by 4 bases and J by 4 bases, with 15 bases left in between. Germline assignment: CDR1 SGHRS and CDR2 YFSETQ. The CDR3 consists of 15 residues. CDR3 loop: CASSVAGAGYNEQFF. In nucleotides, the CDR3 is TGCGCCAGCAGCGTGGCGGGGGCTGGGTACAATGAGCAGTTCTTC. Together with reference TRBV5-1 and TRBJ2-1, the CDR3 gives the full variable domain: KAGVTQTPRYLIKTRGQQVTLSCSPISGHRSVSWYQQTPGQGLQFLFEYFSETQRNKGNFPGRFSGRQFSNSRSEMNVSTLELGDSALYLCASSVAGAGYNEQFFGPGTRLTVL.

This clone came up a few times. The gene calls are TRBV19 and TRBJ2-6, with TRBD2 matching over 7 bases. CDR1 LNHDA and CDR2 SQIVND come from the germline V gene (reference sequence). The length of the CDR3 is 16 residues. Trimming removed 5 bases from V and 1 base from J; junction bases left unmatched: 5. DNA of the CDR3: TGTGCCAGTAGTCTTTCAGCGGGGTCTGGGGCCAACGTCCTGACTTTC. Translating gives CASSLSAGSGANVLTF. Full variable domain (missing parts from reference TRBV19 and TRBJ2-6): DGGITQSPKYLFRKEGQNVTLSCEQNLNHDAMYWYRQDPGQGLRLIYYSQIVNDFQKGDIAEGYSVSREKKESFPLTVTSAQKNPTAFYLCASSLSAGSGANVLTFGAGSRLTVL.

This clone was recorded at least ten times. The rearrangement uses TRBV11-3 and TRBJ1-2; TRBD1 aligns across 7 bases. The V and J ends lost 5 bases and 6 bases, in that order; junction bases with no gene match: 9. The germline V gene has CDR1 SGHNT and CDR2 YENEEA. The CDR3 runs to 14 residues. The CDR3 loop is CASSPPTGLHGYTF. DNA for the CDR3: TGTGCCAGCAGCCCCCCGACAGGGTTACATGGCTACACCTTC.

The rearrangement uses TRBV1 and TRBJ2-1; TRBD2, the table's D call, was not compared with the DNA. TRBV1 is a recognized pseudogene. This CDR3 has 18 residues. The chain's CDR3 is CASSQDWYSGGLHNEQFF. The CDR3 DNA follows: TGCGCCAGCAGCCAAGATTGGTATTCGGGGGGGCTCCACAATGAGCAGTTCTTC.

V is TRBV29-1 and J is TRBJ2-3; TRBD2 agrees at 9 bases. V was clipped by 4 bases and J by 6 bases; unmatched bases: 8. The CDR3 runs 14 residues. Germline V gene sequence: CDR1 SQVTM, CDR2 ANQGSEA. Written as DNA, the CDR3 is TGCAGCGTTGGTCGGGGAGCGGGGGGCGATACGCAGTATTTT. Encoded protein: CSVGRGAGGDTQYF.

This clone was recorded a few times. The chain recombines TRBV11-3 with TRBJ1-1; TRBD1 agrees at 7 bases. After removal of 2 bases from V and 0 bases from J, the junction contained 3 bases not matched to a gene. CDR3 length equals 15 residues. CDR1 SGHNT and CDR2 YENEEA come from the germline V gene. The CDR3 coding sequence is TGTGCCAGCAGCTTAACAGGGGCCCTGAACACTGAAGCTTTCTTT. Its protein is CASSLTGALNTEAFF.

V is TRBV29-1 and J is TRBJ2-1, with 7 nucleotides matching TRBD2. There are 13 residues in the CDR3. With 3 bases clipped from V and 6 bases from J, the junction kept 5 bases outside the gene matches. CDR1 and CDR2 (germline): SQVTM, ANQGSEA. CDR3 coding DNA: TGCAGCGTTGACGGACTAGTTCTCAATGAGCAGTTCTTC. Translation gives CSVDGLVLNEQFF.

This clone occurred a few times. V is TRBV6-8 and J is TRBJ2-7, with D hard to call. Trimming cost V 5 bases and J 5 bases, with 10 bases left between them. The CDR3 has 12 residues. CDR1 MNHGY and CDR2 SAAAGT come from the germline V gene. This chain's CDR3 is CASSDMLNEQYF. CDR3 DNA: TGTGCCAGCAGTGACATGCTTAACGAGCAGTACTTC.

V and J are TRBV19 and TRBJ2-2; D is undetermined. Germline V gives CDR1 LNHDA, CDR2 SQIVND (reference sequence). The length of the CDR3 is 15 residues. The germline V and J ends were trimmed by 5 bases and 8 bases, with 18 bases remaining between them. In DNA, the CDR3 is TGTGCCAGTAGTGTCCCCCAGGTAGCCCGAGGGGAGCTGTTTTTT. Protein sequence: CASSVPQVARGELFF. The variable domain in full, with the rest retrieved from reference TRBV19 and TRBJ2-2, is DGGITQSPKYLFRKEGQNVTLSCEQNLNHDAMYWYRQDPGQGLRLIYYSQIVNDFQKGDIAEGYSVSREKKESFPLTVTSAQKNPTAFYLCASSVPQVARGELFFGEGSRLTVL.

This clone was seen many times. The V call is TRBV1, the J call TRBJ1-2; the table calls TRBD1, which could not be checked here. TRBV1 is given as a pseudogene. This CDR3 region has 16 residues. CDR3 loop: CASSPWDRGSSYGYTF. Written as DNA, the CDR3 is TGCGCCAGCAGCCCTTGGGACAGGGGTAGTAGCTATGGCTACACCTTC.

The J gene is TRBJ1-2, the V gene TRBV23-1; unclear D gene. TRBV23-1 is an ORF for which the function is uncertain. The CDR3 is 13 residues long. V dropped 0 bases and J dropped 4 bases, with 6 bases sitting between them. CDR3 DNA: TGCGCCAGCAGTCAATCGTACTTCTATGGCTACACCTTC. Residues: CASSQSYFYGYTF.

V is TRBV6-8 and J is TRBJ1-2, with TRBD1 identical over 7 bases. V lost 6 bases to trimming and J lost 0 bases; unmatched junction nucleotides: 10. Per the germline V gene, CDR1 is MNHGY and CDR2 is SAAAGT. The CDR3 is 16 residues long. The CDR3 nucleotides read TGTGCCAGCAGCTCTCGACAGGGTAATACTAACTATGGCTACACCTTC. It specifies CASSSRQGNTNYGYTF.

This clone was recorded a few times. The chain carries TRBV6-8 and TRBJ1-5; unclear D gene. V was cut by 1 base and J by 4 bases, with 2 bases left in between. CDR3 length: 12 amino acids. Looked up from germline, CDR1 is MNHGY and CDR2 is SAAAGT. In DNA form, the CDR3 reads TGTGCCAGCAGTTACTTTAATCAGCCCCAGCATTTT. This codes for CASSYFNQPQHF.

This clone was detected only a few times. This CDR3 is CASERQLNTEAFF. The CDR3 nucleotides read TGTGCCAGCGAAAGGCAGTTGAACACTGAAGCTTTCTTT. The V and J genes are TRBV10-3 and TRBJ1-1; unclear D gene. Germline values: CDR1 ENHRY, CDR2 SYGVKD. The CDR3 is 13 residues long. V dropped 10 bases and J dropped 0 bases, with 12 bases sitting between them.

This clone appeared a few times. This rearrangement joins TRBV11-3 to TRBJ2-3; 8 bases are shared with TRBD2. The J segment lost 3 bases and the V segment lost 5 bases, leaving 10 bases of the junction unmatched. Germline CDR1 SGHNT, CDR2 YENEEA. This CDR3 contains 16 residues. The CDR3 reads CASSPLRGEVTDTQYF. The DNA for the CDR3 is TGTGCCAGCAGCCCTCTGCGGGGGGAGGTTACAGATACGCAGTATTTT.

This clone was counted a few times. The V gene is TRBV12-5, the J gene TRBJ2-3, with a weak D call TRBD1 (5 bases). Germline CDR1 is LGHNT and CDR2 is FRNRAP. This CDR3 region has 15 residues. V gave up 5 bases and J gave up 0 bases, with 12 bases separating them. Written as DNA, the CDR3 is TGTGCTAGTGGTCAAGGGGCATATAGCACAGATACGCAGTATTTT. It codes for CASGQGAYSTDTQYF.

This clone was seen repeatedly, ten times or more. The chain couples TRBV11-3 to TRBJ2-1; 8 bases map to TRBD2. The V segment lost 5 bases and the J segment 9 bases; nucleotides outside the gene matches: 12. CDR3 length: 15 amino acids. Germline CDR1 SGHNT, CDR2 YENEEA. DNA of the CDR3: TGTGCCAGCAGCCCCCCGGGACTAGACGTCAGTGAGCAGTTCTTC. It specifies CASSPPGLDVSEQFF. Using reference TRBV11-3 and TRBJ2-1 for the parts outside the CDR3, the full variable domain is EAGVVQSPRYKIIEKKQPVAFWCNPISGHNTLYWYLQNLGQGPELLIRYENEEAVDDSQLPKDRFSAERLKGVDSTLKIQPAELGDSAVYLCASSPPGLDVSEQFFGPGTRLTVL.